The TCR beta chain under discussion was sequenced for a study of blood T cell repertoires in COVID-19. Turning to the study itself: Researchers got acute and convalescent COVID-19 samples from the United States, Italy and Spain. T cells, B-cell-depleted T cells, or PBMCs supplied cDNA or gDNA.

V shed 10 bases, J shed 2 bases, and the junction held 12 bases outside the gene matches. This CDR3 region has 16 residues. CDR1 KGHDR and CDR2 SFDVKD come from the germline V gene. As processed by the authors: Estimation of nucleated cell counts was performed using reference gene primer amplification. This table comes from immunoSEQ multiplex PCR, and its TCRdb copy is limited to in-frame clones, with some not included. That table is the source of V, J and clone size, and D and trimming were worked out from the DNA. The sample has about 280,000 clones, less than 90% seen once. The sample taken for sequencing was peripheral blood. The chain is built from TRBV24-1 and TRBJ1-3; TRBD1 matches 8 bases. The origin of this receptor is a woman aged 70-85 years with COVID-19, enrolled during active disease. DNA for the CDR3: TGTGCCACGGTACAGGGGGGGCAGGAGGCTGGAAACACCATATATTTT. It is translated as CATVQGGQEAGNTIYF.